The subject of this entry is one T cell receptor beta chain. The antigen remains undetermined. Sequencing used immunoSEQ multiplex PCR; TCRdb keeps in-frame clones, though not all of them. This sample has 130,000 or so clones, with 75% to 90% found just once. The CDR3 runs 18 residues. The ends lost 1 base at V and 6 bases at J; junction bases unmatched: 17. Per germline, CDR1 MNHNS and CDR2 SASEGT. The data were obtained in a study of identifying expanded T cells in peripheral blood. Findings of the study overall: Over around two and four weeks, about 15 and 19 clones changed, versus approximately 1.1 between replicates.

The sample consisted of blood. This chain uses TRBV6-1 with TRBJ1-1, with 7 bases aligning to TRBD1. The receptor comes from a person aged 18-69 years in good health. CDR3: CASSEGGQLGRRRSEAFF. The CDR3 nucleotides read TGTGCCAGCAGTGAAGGGGGACAGTTAGGAAGGAGGAGGTCTGAAGCTTTCTTT.